The clone carrying this TCR beta chain has just one count. The protocol was immunoSEQ multiplex PCR, while the TCRdb copy is restricted to in-frame clones and leaves out a portion. The top ten hold 15% to 19% of the sample, which has tens of thousands of clones, about 93% seen once. This specimen comes from a study of OX40 agonist ivuxolimab in advanced cancers. The CDR3 contains 15 residues. Trimming left V 0 bases short and J 7 bases short, with 16 bases between. The germline V gene has CDR1 LGHNA and CDR2 YSLEER. The material was CD4+ or CD8+ T cells sorted from blood, obtained in a trial of the OX40 agonist ivuxolimab. This receptor was obtained from an adult with an advanced solid tumor such as melanoma, head and neck, liver or kidney cancer. The gene calls are TRBV4-3 and TRBJ2-7, with D possibly being TRBD1 (6 bases). The CDR3 DNA reads TGCGCCAGCAGCCAAGAGGGAAACAGGGCGCGGGAGCAGTACTTC. Translation: CASSQEGNRAREQYF.